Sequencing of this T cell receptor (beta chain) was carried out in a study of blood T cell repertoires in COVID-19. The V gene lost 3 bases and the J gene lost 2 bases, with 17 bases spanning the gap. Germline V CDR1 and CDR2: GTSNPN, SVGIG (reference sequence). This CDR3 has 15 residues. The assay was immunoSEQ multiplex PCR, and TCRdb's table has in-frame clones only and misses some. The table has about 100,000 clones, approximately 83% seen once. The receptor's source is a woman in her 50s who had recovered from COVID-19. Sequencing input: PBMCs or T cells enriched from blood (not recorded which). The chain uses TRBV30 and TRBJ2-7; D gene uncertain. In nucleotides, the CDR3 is TGTGCCTGGAGCCCACTGCCTGCAGGAACCTACGAGCAGTACTTC. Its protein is CAWSPLPAGTYEQYF.